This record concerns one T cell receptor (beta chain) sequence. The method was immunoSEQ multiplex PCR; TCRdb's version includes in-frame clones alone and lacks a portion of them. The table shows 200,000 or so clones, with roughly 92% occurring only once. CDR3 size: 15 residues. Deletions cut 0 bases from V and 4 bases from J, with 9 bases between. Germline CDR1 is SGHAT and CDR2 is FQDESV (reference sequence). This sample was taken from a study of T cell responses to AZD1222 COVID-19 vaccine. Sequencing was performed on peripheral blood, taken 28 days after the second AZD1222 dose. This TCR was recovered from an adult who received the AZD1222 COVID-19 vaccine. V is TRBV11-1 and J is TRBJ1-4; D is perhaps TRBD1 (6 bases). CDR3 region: CASSLARTDNEKLFF. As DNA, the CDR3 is TGTGCCAGCAGCTTAGCGCGGACAGATAATGAAAAACTGTTTTTT.